These 27 T cell receptor beta chains originate from one sample sequenced in a study of early T cells in non-severe SARS-CoV-2 infection. Using its own MiXCR run on the 5' RACE reads, TCRdb lists one record per CDR3 protein. The data contain 40,000 to 50,000 distinct CDR3 sequences, around 10% of them singletons. The sample comprised whole blood. The receptors here all came from an adult who was a healthcare worker with PCR-confirmed SARS-CoV-2 infection or an uninfected control (not recorded which).

This clonotype was counted at least ten times. The chain employs TRBV24-1 and TRBJ2-5; D is perhaps TRBD2 (6 bases). V lost 4 bases, J lost 4 bases, and 15 bases lay in between. This CDR3 is 15 amino acids long. Germline assignment: CDR1 KGHDR and CDR2 SFDVKD. The CDR3 DNA follows: TGTGCCACCAGTGACCCCGGGAGTGGAAGAGAGACCCAGTACTTC. Its translation: CATSDPGSGRETQYF.

This clonotype was detected only a few times. The rearrangement uses TRBV12-3 or TRBV12-4 and TRBJ2-2; no firm D call. Deletions cut 3 bases from V and 5 bases from J, with 10 bases between. The CDR3 length is 14 residues. CDR3 residues: CASSLGGETGELFF. CDR3 sequence (DNA): TGTGCCAGCAGTTTGGGCGGCGAAACCGGGGAGCTGTTTTTT.

This clonotype was recorded many times. V and J are TRBV7-2 and TRBJ1-6; weak D call: TRBD1 (5 bases). Germline values: CDR1 SGHTA, CDR2 FQGNSA. This CDR3 is 15 amino acids long. V dropped 0 bases and J dropped 10 bases, with 13 bases sitting between them. The CDR3 spells CASSLARARSSPLHF. The CDR3 nucleotides are TGTGCCAGCAGCTTAGCCAGGGCACGTAGCTCACCCCTCCACTTT.

The genes are TRBV29-1 and TRBJ2-1; D gene uncertain. Looked up from germline, CDR1 is SQVTM and CDR2 is ANQGSEA. V lost 1 base, J lost 16 bases, and 17 bases lay in between. This CDR3 has 12 residues. In nucleotides, the CDR3 is TGCAGCGTTGAAGCTGGGTCTCTCGGAGAATTCTTC. The encoded protein is CSVEAGSLGEFF.

This clonotype was recorded many times. The V call is TRBV7-2, the J call TRBJ2-7; 7 positions match TRBD1. With 5 bases clipped from V and 2 bases from J, the junction kept 3 bases outside the gene matches. The V gene's germline CDR1 is SGHTA and CDR2 FQGNSA. The CDR3 sequence is 13 residues long. The DNA of the CDR3 is TGTGCCAGCAGCGAAGGACAGGCCTACGAGCAGTACTTC. It codes for CASSEGQAYEQYF.

This clonotype was seen ten or more times. This chain links TRBV19 with TRBJ2-7; D unclear. The CDR3 extends over 13 amino acids. Germline lookup yields CDR1 LNHDA and CDR2 SQIVND (reference sequence). The V and J ends lost 6 bases and 5 bases respectively, with 14 bases between them. CDR3 residues: CASSPGRTHEQYF. In DNA form, the CDR3 reads TGTGCCAGTAGCCCTGGGCGAACCCACGAGCAGTACTTC.

This clonotype was found a few times. V and J are TRBV20-1 and TRBJ2-1; 7 bases fit TRBD2. The germline V gene has CDR1 DFQATT and CDR2 SNEGSKA (reference sequence). The V segment lost 0 bases and the J segment 3 bases; nucleotides outside the gene matches: 5. The CDR3 length is 15 residues. CDR3 residues: CSAREPGTIYNEQFF. CDR3 bases: TGCAGTGCTAGAGAACCCGGGACTATCTACAATGAGCAGTTCTTC.

This clonotype was counted a few times. The V call is TRBV7-3, the J call TRBJ2-2; perhaps TRBD2 as D (6 bases). This CDR3 is built from 17 residues. Trimming left V 0 bases short and J 5 bases short, with 16 bases between. Per germline, CDR1 SGHTA and CDR2 FQGTGA. The CDR3 DNA reads as TGTGCCAGCAGCTTAACGGAGGGGAACTTGTGGACCGGGGAGCTGTTTTTT. It codes for CASSLTEGNLWTGELFF.

This chain uses TRBV29-1 with TRBJ2-1, with 7 bases lining up with TRBD1. Germline trimming cut 6 bases from V and 3 bases from J; bases unmatched to any gene: 5. The V gene's germline CDR1 is SQVTM and CDR2 ANQGSEA. CDR3 size: 13 residues. The CDR3 DNA reads as TGCAGCGTCGGACAGGAGCTCTACAATGAGCAGTTCTTC. Its protein product is CSVGQELYNEQFF.

The chain joins TRBV7-3 to TRBJ2-3; tentatively, D is TRBD2 (6 bases). The CDR3 spans 14 residues. V was pared by 5 bases and J by 2 bases, with 11 bases between. The germline gives CDR1 SGHTA, CDR2 FQGTGA. The CDR3 region is CASSAGTDTDTQYF. CDR3 coding DNA: TGTGCCAGCAGCGCGGGAACGGACACAGATACGCAGTATTTT.

This clonotype occurred a few times. The gene calls are TRBV5-1 and TRBJ2-5; D tentatively fits TRBD1 or TRBD2 (6 bases each). In germline, CDR1 is SGHRS, CDR2 YFSETQ. V dropped 9 bases and J dropped 2 bases, with 20 bases sitting between them. The CDR3 runs to 15 residues. The CDR3 bases are TGCGCCACCTCATTCGGCAGGGGAGGACAAGAGACCCAGTACTTC. It codes for CATSFGRGGQETQYF. Based on the CDR3 plus reference TRBV5-1 and TRBJ2-5, the full variable domain is KAGVTQTPRYLIKTRGQQVTLSCSPISGHRSVSWYQQTPGQGLQFLFEYFSETQRNKGNFPGRFSGRQFSNSRSEMNVSTLELGDSALYLCATSFGRGGQETQYFGPGTRLLVL.

This clonotype was found many times. The V and J genes are TRBV28 and TRBJ2-2, with D unresolved. Deletions cut 2 bases from V and 2 bases from J, with 9 bases between. The germline gives CDR1 MDHEN, CDR2 SYDVKM. The CDR3 spans 15 residues. The CDR3 protein is CASSLGRRNTGELFF. DNA for the CDR3: TGTGCCAGCAGTTTAGGGCGCAGAAACACCGGGGAGCTGTTTTTT. The full variable domain, rest sourced from reference TRBV28 and TRBJ2-2, is DVKVTQSSRYLVKRTGEKVFLECVQDMDHENMFWYRQDPGLGLRLIYFSYDVKMKEKGDIPEGYSVSREKKERFSLILESASTNQTSMYLCASSLGRRNTGELFFGEGSRLTVL.

This clonotype was seen many times. The chain employs TRBV24-1 and TRBJ2-3, with no clear D. Germline-derived CDR1 and CDR2 are KGHDR and SFDVKD. V was cut by 7 bases and J by 0 bases, with 7 bases left in between. The CDR3 sequence is 13 residues long. CDR3 amino acids: CATRARSTDTQYF. The CDR3 nucleotides read TGTGCCACCAGGGCCAGGAGCACAGATACGCAGTATTTT.

This chain connects TRBV29-1 to TRBJ1-4; D is perhaps TRBD1 (6 bases). There are 13 residues in the CDR3. From germline, CDR1 is SQVTM and CDR2 ANQGSEA. V gave up 4 bases and J gave up 5 bases, with 11 bases separating them. The DNA of the CDR3 is TGCAGCGTTGCGGGAGGGACAAATGAAAAACTGTTTTTT. This encodes CSVAGGTNEKLFF.

The V call is TRBV7-9, the J call TRBJ2-1; unclear D gene. V was trimmed by 4 bases and J by 7 bases, leaving 14 bases between them. The CDR3 contains 14 residues. Per germline, CDR1 SEHNR and CDR2 FQNEAQ (reference sequence). CDR3 bases: TGTGCCAGCAGCTCAGGAGCCCTGGGAAATGAGCAGTTCTTC. It yields the protein CASSSGALGNEQFF. Drawing the rest from reference TRBV7-9 and TRBJ2-1, the complete variable domain is DTGVSQNPRHKITKRGQNVTFRCDPISEHNRLYWYRQTLGQGPEFLTYFQNEAQLEKSRLLSDRFSAERPKGSFSTLEIQRTEQGDSAMYLCASSSGALGNEQFFGPGTRLTVL.

The chain uses TRBV6-6 and TRBJ2-7, with TRBD2 identical over 11 bases. Germline V gives CDR1 MNHNY, CDR2 SVGAGI (reference sequence). The length of the CDR3 is 14 residues. The V gene end was trimmed by 2 bases and the J gene end by 5 bases; junction bases not matched to a gene: 2. The CDR3 protein is CASSYTSGSHEQYF. For the CDR3, the DNA is TGTGCCAGCAGTTACACTAGCGGGAGTCACGAGCAGTACTTC.

The V and J genes are TRBV10-3 and TRBJ1-2, with D possibly being TRBD1 (6 bases). Trimming took 10 bases from V and 13 from J, leaving 25 bases between them. Germline CDR1 reads ENHRY; CDR2 reads SYGVKD. This CDR3 spans 13 amino acids. The CDR3 region has the DNA TGTGCCACGCACCACACAGGGAGCCCTCTGGGCACCTTC. Translating gives CATHHTGSPLGTF.

At least ten counts were recorded for this clonotype. The rearrangement joins TRBV5-1 to TRBJ2-5, with D possibly being TRBD1 (5 bases). The V end lost 4 bases, the J end lost 2 bases, and 15 bases lay between the germline ends. This CDR3 contains 15 residues. Per the germline V gene, CDR1 is SGHRS and CDR2 is YFSETQ. The CDR3 region is CASSIQTDFQETQYF. In DNA form, the CDR3 reads TGCGCCAGCAGCATTCAGACAGATTTTCAAGAGACCCAGTACTTC.

This clonotype was seen many times. The V and J genes are TRBV6-2 or TRBV6-3 and TRBJ1-2; D may be TRBD1 (5 bases). V was pared by 2 bases and J by 6 bases, with 10 bases between. The germline CDR1 and CDR2 sequences are MNHEY and SVGEGT. The CDR3 covers 13 residues. In DNA, the CDR3 is TGTGCCAGCAGTTACAGGGGTAAGGATGGCTACACCTTC. Protein product: CASSYRGKDGYTF.

The sample holds many counts of this clonotype. The CDR3 DNA sequence: TGTGCCTGGAGCATCGACAGCCTAGGGGAGCAGTACTTC. Its protein is CAWSIDSLGEQYF. This rearrangement joins TRBV30 to TRBJ2-7; possible D gene TRBD1, 5 bases. This CDR3 region has 13 residues. Germline CDR1 is GTSNPN and CDR2 is SVGIG (reference sequence). V lost 3 bases, J lost 7 bases, and 16 bases lay in between.

This clonotype has more than one count but fewer than ten. Here the CDR3 DNA reads TGTGCCAGTAGTATAGGAGGGGGACTAGCGGGACCAGTATACGAGCAGTACTTC. Its translation is CASSIGGGLAGPVYEQYF. V gene TRBV19 combines with J gene TRBJ2-7; 13 nucleotides line up with TRBD2. The CDR3 sequence is 18 residues long. V trimming: 1 base; J trimming: 4 bases; junction bases outside the gene matches: 10. CDR1 is LNHDA, CDR2 SQIVND, per germline (reference sequence). The full variable domain, completed using reference TRBV19 and TRBJ2-7, is DGGITQSPKYLFRKEGQNVTLSCEQNLNHDAMYWYRQDPGQGLRLIYYSQIVNDFQKGDIAEGYSVSREKKESFPLTVTSAQKNPTAFYLCASSIGGGLAGPVYEQYFGPGTRLTVT.

The chain has TRBV3-1 and TRBJ1-2, with D maybe TRBD1 (5 bases). Trimming left V 3 bases short and J 6 bases short, with 14 bases between. This CDR3 has 14 residues. Germline V gene lookup returns CDR1 LGHDT and CDR2 YNNKEL (reference sequence). CDR3 sequence reads: CASSQGRARNGYTF. The CDR3, as DNA: TGTGCCAGCAGCCAGGGCAGGGCCCGTAATGGCTACACCTTC.

The table lists this clonotype with a few counts. The chain carries TRBV7-9 and TRBJ1-6; D is unresolved. CDR3 length: 13 residues. Per germline, CDR1 SEHNR and CDR2 FQNEAQ (reference sequence). The V end lost 2 bases, the J end lost 8 bases, and 7 bases lay between the germline ends. The CDR3 bases are TGTGCCAGCAGCTTACTTTGGGATTCACCCCTCCACTTT. Translated, it gives CASSLLWDSPLHF.

The gene calls are TRBV27 and TRBJ2-3; D not resolved. CDR1 is MNHEY, CDR2 SMNVEV, per germline (reference sequence). V lost 7 bases and J 1 base, leaving 12 bases between the germline ends. The CDR3 is 14 residues long. The CDR3 sequence is CASTKFRGTDTQYF. As DNA, the CDR3 is TGTGCCAGCACCAAATTTAGAGGCACAGATACGCAGTATTTT.

The chain joins TRBV28 to TRBJ2-3, with D perhaps TRBD1 (5 bases). This CDR3 contains 14 residues. Deletions cut 5 bases from V and 5 bases from J, with 14 bases between. From germline, CDR1 is MDHEN and CDR2 SYDVKM. CDR3 DNA: TGTGCCAGCAGTGCGGCAGGGTGGAAAGATACGCAGTATTTT. Its protein product is CASSAAGWKDTQYF.

This clonotype was observed at least ten times. This chain joins TRBV12-3 or TRBV12-4 and TRBJ1-2; no clear D. V was clipped by 3 bases and J by 5 bases, with 7 bases between them. The CDR3 sequence is 12 residues long. CDR3 sequence: CASSFRGYGYTF. The CDR3 nucleotides are TGTGCCAGCAGTTTTAGAGGGTATGGCTACACCTTC.

This clonotype was observed many times. This rearrangement joins TRBV11-3 to TRBJ2-1, with D tentatively TRBD2 (6 bases). Germline-derived CDR1 and CDR2 are SGHNT and YENEEA. The germline V and J ends were trimmed by 5 bases and 0 bases, with 14 bases remaining between them. CDR3 size: 16 residues. As DNA, the CDR3 is TGTGCCAGCAGCGCTAGGGGTAGCGGCTCCTACAATGAGCAGTTCTTC. Its protein product is CASSARGSGSYNEQFF.